This T cell receptor (beta chain) was captured by sequencing in a study of T cell changes during pregnancy in multiple sclerosis. Assay: immunoSEQ multiplex PCR; the TCRdb copy retains only in-frame clones and omits some. Of about 59,000 clones listed, 93% are singletons. Trimming at V came to 3 bases and at J to 2 bases, leaving 2 bases not matched to a gene. This CDR3 is built from 15 residues. Germline loops: CDR1 SGHAT, CDR2 FQNNGV. The source material was CD8+ T cells from peripheral blood mononuclear cells, sampled in the third trimester of pregnancy. The V gene is TRBV11-2, the J gene TRBJ1-3, with 9 positions matching TRBD1. This sequence originates from a female donor with multiple sclerosis, enrolled in a pregnancy study. This chain's CDR3 is CASSFRQGAGNTIYF. The CDR3 region has the DNA TGTGCCAGCAGCTTTAGACAGGGGGCTGGAAACACCATATATTTT. The whole variable domain, remainder taken from reference TRBV11-2 and TRBJ1-3, is EAGVAQSPRYKIIEKRQSVAFWCNPISGHATLYWYQQILGQGPKLLIQFQNNGVVDDSQLPKDRFSAERLKGVDSTLKIQPAKLEDSAVYLCASSFRQGAGNTIYFGEGSWLTVV.